This T cell receptor beta chain was identified during a study of T cells in women clearing cervical HPV infection. This table comes from immunoSEQ multiplex PCR, and its TCRdb copy is limited to in-frame clones, with some not included. The sample table includes more than 25,000 clones. With regard to this clone: What it binds is unknown. The read is 3 residues too short to cover the CDR3 end, so that end is filled in from the germline J gene.

Germline lookup yields CDR1 SGHRS and CDR2 YFSETQ. This CDR3 region has 18 residues. Study-level points and caveats: A classifier using richness and V gene abundances reached an AUC of 0.83.

The sequence came from a woman between 18 and 69 years old with a cervical HPV16 infection that either progressed to CIN3+ or cleared (not recorded which). The rearrangement joins TRBV5-1 to TRBJ2-3; 11 bases fit TRBD2. Sequencing used blood buffy coat. Here the CDR3 reads CASSLLGTSGLYQETQYF. The part of the CDR3 DNA that was read is TGCGCCAGCAGCTTGCTCGGGACTAGCGGATTGTACCAAGAGACG.